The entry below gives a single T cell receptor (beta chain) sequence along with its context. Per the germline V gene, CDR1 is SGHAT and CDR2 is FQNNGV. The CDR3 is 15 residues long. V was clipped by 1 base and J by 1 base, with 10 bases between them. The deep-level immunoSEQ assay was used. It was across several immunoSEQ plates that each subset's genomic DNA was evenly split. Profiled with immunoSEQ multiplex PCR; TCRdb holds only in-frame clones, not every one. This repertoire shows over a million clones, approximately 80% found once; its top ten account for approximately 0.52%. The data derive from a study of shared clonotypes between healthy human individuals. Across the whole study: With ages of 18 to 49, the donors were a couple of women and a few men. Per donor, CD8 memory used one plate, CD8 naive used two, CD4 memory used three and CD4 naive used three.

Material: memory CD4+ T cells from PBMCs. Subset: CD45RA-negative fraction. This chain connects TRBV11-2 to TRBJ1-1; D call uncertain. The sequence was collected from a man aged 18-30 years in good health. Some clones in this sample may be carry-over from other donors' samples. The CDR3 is CASSLGQTRNTEAFF. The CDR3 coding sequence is TGTGCCAGCAGCTTAGGGCAGACCAGGAACACTGAAGCTTTCTTT.